These 27 T cell receptor beta chains were all obtained from the same sample, sequenced in a study of shared clonotypes between healthy human individuals. The repertoire was sequenced with immunoSEQ multiplex PCR; TCRdb's copy has only in-frame clones and lacks some. The data show about 1.1 million clones, around three quarters seen once. Material for sequencing was memory CD4+ T cells from PBMCs. Subset reported: CD45RA-negative fraction. Every receptor here comes from a young man in good health. Some clones in this sample may be carry-over from other donors' samples.

This clone was found once. The chain combines TRBV6-1 with TRBJ2-3; TRBD2 matches at 8 bases. CDR1 is MNHNS and CDR2 is SASEGT in the germline V gene. This CDR3 spans 14 amino acids. V dropped 4 bases and J dropped 6; count of bases not matched to a gene: 6. CDR3: CASSVAGGGDTQYF. CDR3 nucleotides: TGTGCCAGCAGTGTGGCGGGAGGTGGTGATACGCAGTATTTT.

This chain joins TRBV20-1 and TRBJ1-2; D not certain. Germline-derived CDR1 and CDR2 are DFQATT and SNEGSKA (reference sequence). The CDR3 extends over 11 amino acids. The CDR3 DNA reads as TGCGCGGCGATAGCTAACTATGGCTACACCTTC. The encoded protein is CAAIANYGYTF.

The rearrangement uses TRBV7-3 and TRBJ2-6; D not certain. V was shortened by 5 bases and J by 0 bases, with 14 bases between the two germline ends. CDR1 and CDR2 (germline): SGHTA, FQGTGA. The CDR3 is 17 amino acids. In nucleotides, the CDR3 is TGTGCCAGCAGCGCAACGGCGAGGAGCTCTGGGGCCAACGTCCTGACTTTC. Its translation: CASSATARSSGANVLTF.

This clone was observed at least ten times. This rearrangement joins TRBV28 to TRBJ1-2, with TRBD1 identical over 7 bases. Germline assignment: CDR1 MDHEN and CDR2 SYDVKM. V gave up 10 bases and J gave up 8 bases; unmatched junction bases: 13. CDR3 length equals 13 residues. The CDR3 DNA follows: TGTGCCACTCTCAGGGGGGCAGGGCAGGGCTACACCTTC. Its translation is CATLRGAGQGYTF.

This sequence joins TRBV11-2 and TRBJ2-7, with 11 bases that match TRBD2. Germline trimming cut 1 base from V and 6 bases from J; bases unmatched to any gene: 5. Germline CDR1 reads SGHAT; CDR2 reads FQNNGV. This CDR3 spans 15 amino acids. The CDR3 DNA follows: TGTGCCAGCAGCTTAGGGACCCTAGCGGGAGGCGAGCAGTACTTC. Translated, it gives CASSLGTLAGGEQYF.

The chain links TRBV21-1 to TRBJ1-2; TRBD1 was called by the table and not checked on the DNA. TRBV21-1 is a pseudogene locus. CDR3 length: 14 residues. CDR3 nucleotide sequence: TGTGCCAGCAGCAATAAGGGGGCTAACTATGGCTACACCTTC. Encoded protein: CASSNKGANYGYTF.

The gene calls are TRBV2 and TRBJ2-1, with 8 bases identical to TRBD2. The CDR3 loop spans 14 amino acids. The germline V gene has CDR1 SNHLY and CDR2 FYNNEI. J lost 3 bases, V lost 8 bases, and 6 bases had no gene match. In DNA form, the CDR3 reads TGTGCCAGCCTAGGGACTAGGGTCTACAATGAGCAGTTCTTC. This translates into CASLGTRVYNEQFF.

In its sample, this clone was seen a few times. This rearrangement joins TRBV4-1 to TRBJ2-7, with D possibly matching TRBD1 (6 bases). Germline assignment: CDR1 MGHRA and CDR2 YSYEKL. The CDR3 runs 18 residues. Trimming stripped 0 bases from V and 7 bases from J, with 25 bases between. The CDR3 here is CASSQDSRARPLRGEQYF. The CDR3, as DNA: TGCGCCAGCAGCCAAGATTCCCGCGCCCGACCCTTGAGGGGGGAGCAGTACTTC.

The genes are TRBV28 and TRBJ2-3; maybe TRBD2 (6 bases). The V gene's germline CDR1 is MDHEN and CDR2 SYDVKM. With 9 bases removed from V and 2 bases from J, the gap between germline ends came to 15 bases. The CDR3 loop spans 14 amino acids. As DNA, the CDR3 is TGTGCCAGTCGACTTGGGGGGAACACAGATACGCAGTATTTT. The encoded protein is CASRLGGNTDTQYF.

The chain couples TRBV5-1 to TRBJ2-7, with 8 positions matching TRBD1. This CDR3 is built from 18 residues. Germline V gene data show CDR1 as SGHRS and CDR2 as YFSETQ. Trimming took 6 bases from V and 6 from J; bases not matched to a gene: 23. CDR3 sequence reads: CASTRGGGQGALSREQYF. The CDR3 DNA follows: TGCGCCAGCACCCGAGGGGGCGGGCAGGGGGCGCTTTCTCGCGAGCAGTACTTC. The variable domain in full, completed from reference TRBV5-1 and TRBJ2-7, reads KAGVTQTPRYLIKTRGQQVTLSCSPISGHRSVSWYQQTPGQGLQFLFEYFSETQRNKGNFPGRFSGRQFSNSRSEMNVSTLELGDSALYLCASTRGGGQGALSREQYFGPGTRLTVT.

The count of this clone is one. The chain uses TRBV4-1 and TRBJ2-3; D remains ambiguous. The CDR3 sequence is 16 residues long. Germline V lookup: CDR1 MGHRA, CDR2 YSYEKL. Trimming took 0 bases from V and 0 from J, leaving 10 bases between them. CDR3 in amino acids: CASSQDRAISTDTQYF. CDR3 nucleotides: TGCGCCAGCAGCCAAGATCGGGCGATTAGCACAGATACGCAGTATTTT.

The chain is built from TRBV30 and TRBJ1-2, with 7 bases matching TRBD1. This CDR3 comprises 14 residues. CDR1 and CDR2 from the germline V gene are GTSNPN and SVGIG (reference sequence). The V segment lost 1 base and the J segment 4 bases; nucleotides outside the gene matches: 6. CDR3 protein: CAWSGPGQLYGYTF. CDR3 bases: TGTGCCTGGAGTGGGCCGGGACAGCTCTATGGCTACACCTTC. Variable domain in full (rest from reference TRBV30 and TRBJ1-2): SQTIHQWPATLVQPVGSPLSLECTVEGTSNPNLYWYRQAAGRGLQLLFYSVGIGQISSEVPQNLSASRPQDRQFILSSKKLLLSDSGFYLCAWSGPGQLYGYTFGSGTRLTVV.

The CDR3 DNA reads as TGCGCCAGCAGCCAAGATGGGGCCCGGGATGAGCAGTTCTTC. This encodes CASSQDGARDEQFF. The V gene is TRBV4-3, the J gene TRBJ2-1; D might be TRBD1 (5 bases). This CDR3 spans 14 amino acids. Germline-derived CDR1 and CDR2 are LGHNA and YSLEER. Trimming stripped 0 bases from V and 8 bases from J, with 11 bases between.

The DNA for the CDR3 is TGTGCCAGCAGTCTCCGGGACAGGGGGTTATCTAGCGGGGGCGACACCGGGGAGCTGTTTTTT. Translated, it gives CASSLRDRGLSSGGDTGELFF. J is TRBJ2-2 and V is TRBV27, with D tentatively TRBD1 (11 bases). V shed 5 bases and J shed 3 bases, with 31 bases lying between them. The CDR3 consists of 21 residues. The germline CDR1 and CDR2 sequences are MNHEY and SMNVEV (reference sequence).

A few counts support this clone. This specimen includes other DNA sequences encoding the same CDR3. V and J are TRBV5-1 and TRBJ1-4; TRBD1 might be the D (5 bases). Germline V CDR1 and CDR2: SGHRS, YFSETQ. The CDR3 extends over 14 amino acids. V was pared by 1 base and J by 2 bases, with 6 bases between. The CDR3 spells CASSLWGTNEKLFF. DNA for the CDR3: TGCGCCAGCAGCTTGTGGGGGACTAATGAAAAACTGTTTTTT.

The chain employs TRBV29-1 and TRBJ2-5; 7 bases align to TRBD2. Looked up from germline, CDR1 is SQVTM and CDR2 is ANQGSEA. CDR3 length equals 12 residues. Unmatched junction bases numbered 5, after V lost 6 bases and J lost 4 bases. In DNA, the CDR3 is TGCAGCGTGGGGGAGGGAGGAGAGACCCAGTACTTC. It encodes CSVGEGGETQYF.

The genes are TRBV21-1 and TRBJ2-1; the table assigns TRBD2, which was not confirmed against the DNA. TRBV21-1 is assigned pseudogene status. CDR3 length equals 18 residues. CDR3 in amino acids: CASSPRTSGRHSYNEQFF. The CDR3 DNA reads as TGTGCCAGCAGCCCCCGGACTAGCGGGAGGCATTCCTACAATGAGCAGTTCTTC.

The chain couples TRBV6-5 to TRBJ2-1, with no clear D. CDR3 size: 13 residues. V shed 6 bases and J shed 7 bases, with 13 bases lying between them. The V gene's germline CDR1 is MNHEY and CDR2 SVGAGI. The CDR3 DNA follows: TGTGCCAGCAGGCCCCACTGGATAAATGAGCAGTTCTTC. Encoded protein: CASRPHWINEQFF.

V usage is TRBV2 and J usage is TRBJ2-5; no reliable D call. From germline, CDR1 is SNHLY and CDR2 FYNNEI. Trimming removed 6 bases from V and 6 bases from J, with 17 bases in between. This CDR3 has 14 amino acids. The chain's CDR3 is CASSLTSGDQTQYF. In DNA, the CDR3 is TGTGCCAGCAGCCTAACGTCGGGCGATCAGACCCAGTACTTC.

This chain links TRBV2 with TRBJ1-2, with TRBD1 matching over 10 bases. The CDR3 is 14 residues long. CDR1 and CDR2 from the germline V gene are SNHLY and FYNNEI. Trimming cost V 7 bases and J 4 bases; bases outside gene matches: 6. CDR3 nucleotide sequence: TGTGCCAGCACCGGGACAGGGGCTGGCTATGGCTACACCTTC. It is translated as CASTGTGAGYGYTF.

This chain links TRBV28 with TRBJ2-1; no definite D call. The CDR3 spans 12 residues. Trimming stripped 2 bases from V and 7 bases from J, with 6 bases between. Germline V gives CDR1 MDHEN, CDR2 SYDVKM. The CDR3 sequence: CASSLSWNEQFF. In DNA, the CDR3 is TGTGCCAGCAGTTTAAGTTGGAATGAGCAGTTCTTC.

CDR3 bases: TGTGCCAGCAGCATTGGGACTAGCGGATCCACTAACTACAATGAGCAGTTCTTC. Translation: CASSIGTSGSTNYNEQFF. The V and J genes are TRBV5-4 and TRBJ2-1; 11 bases align to TRBD2. CDR1 is SGHNT, CDR2 YYREEE, per germline (reference sequence). The J segment lost 3 bases and the V segment lost 4 bases, leaving 12 bases of the junction unmatched. The CDR3 has 18 residues.

Comments on this clone: The sample holds other DNA sequences that translate to the same CDR3. This chain uses TRBV11-2 with TRBJ2-5; 8 bases line up with TRBD2. With V trimmed by 0 bases and J by 4 bases, 4 bases remained unmatched. From germline, CDR1 is SGHAT and CDR2 FQNNGV. The CDR3 extends over 15 amino acids. CDR3 nucleotide sequence: TGTGCCAGCAGCTTAGACGGGAGGGCCGGAGAGACCCAGTACTTC. It is translated as CASSLDGRAGETQYF.

This clone has a single count. The chain carries TRBV4-3 and TRBJ2-7; D is unresolved. The CDR3 extends over 13 amino acids. V was trimmed by 0 bases and J by 4 bases, leaving 7 bases between them. CDR1 is LGHNA and CDR2 is YSLEER in the germline V gene. The CDR3 DNA sequence: TGCGCCAGCAGCCAAGAAGTCGGGTACGAGCAGTACTTC. This translates into CASSQEVGYEQYF.

Concerning this clone itself: This specimen includes other DNA sequences encoding the same CDR3. V and J are TRBV27 and TRBJ1-2; D gene uncertain. Between the trimmed V and J ends, which lost 6 bases and 4 bases, there was a span of 12 bases. CDR1 MNHEY and CDR2 SMNVEV come from the germline V gene (reference sequence). The CDR3 is 13 residues long. The chain's CDR3 is CASSPRALYGYTF. For the CDR3, the DNA is TGTGCCAGCAGCCCTAGGGCCCTCTATGGCTACACCTTC.

The chain employs TRBV27 and TRBJ1-5, with TRBD1 matching over 12 bases. V shed 10 bases, J shed 2 bases, and the junction held 12 bases outside the gene matches. The CDR3 has 17 amino acids. Per the germline V gene, CDR1 is MNHEY and CDR2 is SMNVEV (reference sequence). Written as DNA, the CDR3 is TGTGCCACCCCCCGGGACAGGGGGCATTTTGGCAATCAGCCCCAGCATTTT. It yields the protein CATPRDRGHFGNQPQHF.

This sequence joins TRBV19 and TRBJ2-5, with D tentatively TRBD2 (6 bases). Trimming shortened V by 6 bases and J by 5 bases, and 25 bases separated the two germline ends. This CDR3 region has 17 residues. Germline V gives CDR1 LNHDA, CDR2 SQIVND (reference sequence). The CDR3 nucleotides read TGTGCCAGTAGCCCGAGGATGGCCAGGGAGGTTTGGGAGACCCAGTACTTC. This translates into CASSPRMAREVWETQYF.